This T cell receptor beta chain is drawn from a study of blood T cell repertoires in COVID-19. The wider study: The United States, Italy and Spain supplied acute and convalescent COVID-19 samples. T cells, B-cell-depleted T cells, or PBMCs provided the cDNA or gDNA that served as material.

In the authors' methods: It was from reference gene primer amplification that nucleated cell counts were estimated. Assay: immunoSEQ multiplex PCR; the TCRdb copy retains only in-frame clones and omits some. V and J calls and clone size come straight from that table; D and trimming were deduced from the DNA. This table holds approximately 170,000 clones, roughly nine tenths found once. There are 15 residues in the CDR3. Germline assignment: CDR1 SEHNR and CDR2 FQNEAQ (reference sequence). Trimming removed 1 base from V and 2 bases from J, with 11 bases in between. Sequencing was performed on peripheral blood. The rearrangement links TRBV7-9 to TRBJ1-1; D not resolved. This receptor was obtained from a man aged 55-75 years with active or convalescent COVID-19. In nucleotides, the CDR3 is TGTGCCAGCAGCTTAGGGGTCAGGATTAACACTGAAGCTTTCTTT. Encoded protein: CASSLGVRINTEAFF.